This T cell receptor (beta chain) was sequenced for a study of blood T cell repertoires in COVID-19. For the study at large: The origin of the acute and convalescent COVID-19 samples was the United States, Italy and Spain. PBMCs, B-cell-depleted T cells, or T cells were the source of the cDNA or gDNA that made up the material.

V lost 0 bases and J lost 3, with 12 bases in between. Germline V gives CDR1 SGHVS, CDR2 FQNEAQ. This CDR3 has 17 residues. Per the original data handling: Reference gene primer amplification gave nucleated cell count estimates. Sequencing used immunoSEQ multiplex PCR; TCRdb keeps in-frame clones, though not all of them. The DNA was the basis for D and trimming; V, J and clone size are from that table. The table records some 200,000 clones, around 81% of them present only once. The genes are TRBV7-8 and TRBJ1-6, with TRBD1 as a possible D gene (5 bases). The sequencing sample was made of peripheral blood. The receptor's source is a human donor in a cohort sampled during active COVID-19. The CDR3 DNA reads as TGTGCCAGCAGCTTAGCGCGGGGGGTAGGCTATAATTCACCCCTCCACTTT. Protein sequence: CASSLARGVGYNSPLHF. Full variable domain (rest looked up from reference TRBV7-8 and TRBJ1-6): GAGVSQSPRYKVAKRGQDVALRCDPISGHVSLFWYQQALGQGPEFLTYFQNEAQLDKSGLPSDRFFAERPEGSVSTLKIQRTQQEDSAVYLCASSLARGVGYNSPLHFGNGTRLTVT.